Below, one T cell receptor beta chain is given with its context. Its antigen remains unidentified. This specimen belongs to a study of T cells in Graves' hyperthyroidism and ophthalmopathy. Trimming took off 0 bases at V and 0 bases at J, with 10 bases between the two ends. Germline-derived CDR1 and CDR2 are SGDLS and YYNGEE. The CDR3 runs 16 residues. Patients aged 18 to 65 had newly diagnosed hyperthyroidism lasting under 2 months. Fresh 10 ml peripheral blood yielded PBMCs. Authors of the study amplified TCR beta CDR3 regions from RNA transcripts. TCR CDR3 underwent first-round RT-PCR with the HTBI primer set. Each CDR3 protein is one row after TCRdb ran MiXCR on the multiplex PCR reads. Of some 560,000 distinct CDR3 sequences listed, about 15% are singletons. Broader study findings: Most thyroid clonotypes expanded above 0.001 were also detected in blood.

This sequence originates from a middle-aged woman with Graves' hyperthyroidism. Sequenced: blood. The V gene is TRBV9, the J gene TRBJ2-1; no clear D gene. This CDR3 reads CASSVASYSSYNEQFF. CDR3 DNA: TGTGCCAGCAGCGTAGCTTCTTATAGCTCCTACAATGAGCAGTTCTTC.